This is a list of T cell receptor beta chains from one sample in a study of spatial heterogeneity in lung cancer. TCRdb reanalysed the 5' RACE reads using MiXCR and keeps one entry per CDR3 protein. The sample yields roughly 25,000 distinct CDR3 sequences, approximately 4.7% seen once. The sequencing here drew on PBMCs, taken at surgery. The source of these receptors is a male donor with early-stage non-small cell lung cancer. Both conserved end residues are part of each CDR3. Each record gives: D gene, V gene, J gene, clone size, CDR3 DNA, CDR3 protein. The D gene is left open where the match is weak. Rows give clone size only sometimes, using once, few, many, or a class for an expanded clone.

>TRBD1|TRBV7-9|TRBJ2-7|many
TGTGCCAGCAGCTTAGCGCATCACCGGGACAGGGGCTACGAGCAGTACTTC
CASSLAHHRDRGYEQYF
>-|TRBV12-2|TRBJ2-5|-
TGTGCAAGTCGCTCAGTCCCGATACTAGCGGGAAGGCGAGAGACCCAGTACTTC
CASRSVPILAGRRETQYF
>-|TRBV11-1|TRBJ1-6|many
TGTGCCAGCAGCCGGGAGGGGGGGAATCCCCTCCACTTT
CASSREGGNPLHF
>TRBD2|TRBV6-5|TRBJ2-5|-
TGTGCCAGCAGTTACCTTAGCGGGGCATGGGAGACCCAGTACTTC
CASSYLSGAWETQYF
>TRBD1|TRBV7-2|TRBJ2-6|many
TGTGCCAGCAGACGACAGGGGACGGCTGGGGCCAACGTCCTGACTTTC
CASRRQGTAGANVLTF
>TRBD1|TRBV28|TRBJ2-7|many
TGTGCCAGCCGCCGGACAGGCTCCCACGAGCAGTACTTC
CASRRTGSHEQYF
>-|TRBV7-2|TRBJ2-3|many
TGTGCCAGCAGCTTAGTGCCAGGGGTGGGAGGCGATACGCAGTATTTT
CASSLVPGVGGDTQYF
>TRBD2|TRBV29-1|TRBJ2-3|many
TGCAGCGTGGGGGGGTCCACAGATACGCAGTATTTT
CSVGGSTDTQYF
>-|TRBV7-6|TRBJ2-1|many
TGTGCCAGCAGCCTGGGGACTGACAATGAGCAGTTCTTC
CASSLGTDNEQFF
>TRBD2|TRBV3-1|TRBJ2-3|medium-sized
TGTGCCAGCAGTGTCGGACTAGCGGGAGCGGATACGCAGTATTTT
CASSVGLAGADTQYF
>-|TRBV5-1|TRBJ2-3|many
TGCGCCAGCAGCTTAGGCCAGGACACAGATACGCAGTATTTT
CASSLGQDTDTQYF
>TRBD1|TRBV28|TRBJ1-2|many
TGTGCCAGCAGTCCCGGGACAGGGGTTTACTATGGCTACACCTTC
CASSPGTGVYYGYTF
>-|TRBV12-3/TRBV12-4|TRBJ1-2|medium-sized
TGTGCCAGCAAGATGGTCGGGGTGTCTGGCTACACCTTC
CASKMVGVSGYTF
>TRBD2|TRBV4-1|TRBJ2-3|many
TGCGCCAGCAGCCAAGACGAGCGGGGGACCCTCACAGATACGCAGTATTTT
CASSQDERGTLTDTQYF
>TRBD1|TRBV20-1|TRBJ2-4|many
TGCAGTGCTAGAGTGTCCGGGACAGGGGAAGGGGTTCCCAAAAACATTCAGTACTTC
CSARVSGTGEGVPKNIQYF
>-|TRBV7-9|TRBJ1-3|-
TGTGCCAGCAGCCCCAGTGGCGGGTCTGGAAACACCATATATTTT
CASSPSGGSGNTIYF
>TRBD2|TRBV28|TRBJ2-5|many
TGTGCCACCGGACTAGCGGGTGCCGGGGGCCAAGAGACCCAGTACTTC
CATGLAGAGGQETQYF
>TRBD2|TRBV5-1|TRBJ2-5|many
TGCGCCAGCAGTCCCGGGAGGTCCTGGGAGACCCAGTACTTC
CASSPGRSWETQYF
>-|TRBV9|TRBJ2-3|many
TGTGCCAGCAGCGTACAGGGGACAGATACGCAGTATTTT
CASSVQGTDTQYF
>TRBD2|TRBV30|TRBJ2-1|many
TGTGCCTGGAGTGTACGGGTCGGCGGAGCGGGGGGGCCTTTCTTC
CAWSVRVGGAGGPFF
>-|TRBV7-2|TRBJ1-1|many
TGTGCCAGCAGCCCTAGGGGCAGCTACACTGAAGCTTTCTTT
CASSPRGSYTEAFF
>-|TRBV9|TRBJ2-1|many
TGTGCCAGCACCAGAGACTATTCGAGTGAGCAGTTCTTC
CASTRDYSSEQFF
>-|TRBV28|TRBJ1-1|many
TGTGCCAGCAGTTTGGGGTTTCACCAAATGAACACTGAAGCTTTCTTT
CASSLGFHQMNTEAFF
>TRBD1|TRBV10-3|TRBJ2-7|many
TGTGCCATCAGTGAGTCGGGACAGAGGTACGAGCAGTACTTC
CAISESGQRYEQYF
>-|TRBV27|TRBJ2-1|many
TGTGCCAGCACCGCTGGAGAGGGGTACAATGAGCAGTTCTTC
CASTAGEGYNEQFF
>-|TRBV5-1|TRBJ2-1|many
TGCGCCAGCAGCTTCCAGCCCCGGGGCGAGCAGTTCTTC
CASSFQPRGEQFF
>-|TRBV3-1|TRBJ1-6|-
TGTGCCAGCAGCCAAGATCCCGGAACGAGGAATTCATCCCTCCACTTT
CASSQDPGTRNSSLHF
>TRBD1|TRBV7-3|TRBJ2-1|-
TGTGCCAGCAGCAGACAGGGGGCGGGCAATGAGCAGTTCTTC
CASSRQGAGNEQFF
>TRBD1|TRBV4-3|TRBJ1-4|-
TGCGCCAGCAGCCCCGGGACAGGGAGTAGAACTAATGAAAAACTGTTTTTT
CASSPGTGSRTNEKLFF
>-|TRBV7-3|TRBJ2-5|many
TGTGCCAGCAGCTTAACCGGAGGAGAGACCCAGTACTTC
CASSLTGGETQYF
>TRBD2|TRBV28|TRBJ2-7|many
TGTGCCAGCACCACCACAGGAACTCTAGCGGGAGGTTACGAGCAGTACTTC
CASTTTGTLAGGYEQYF
>TRBD1|TRBV6-5|TRBJ1-1|many
TGTGCCAGCAGTTTTACAGGGGGGGCTGAAGCTTTCTTT
CASSFTGGAEAFF
>-|TRBV4-3|TRBJ2-1|medium-sized
TGCGCCAGCAGCCAAATGGCCGCGAACTCCTACAATGAGCAGTTCTTC
CASSQMAANSYNEQFF
>TRBD1|TRBV18|TRBJ1-2|many
TGTGCCAGCTCACCAGGACAGGGCACATCTGATGGCTACACCTTC
CASSPGQGTSDGYTF
>TRBD1|TRBV7-2|TRBJ1-5|many
TGTGCCAGCAGCTTAGCGGAGGGACAGCAGCCCCAGCATTTT
CASSLAEGQQPQHF
>-|TRBV5-1|TRBJ2-7|many
TGCGCCAGCAGCGCCTCACCGGGATACTCCTACGAGCAGTACTTC
CASSASPGYSYEQYF
>-|TRBV6-6|TRBJ1-5|many
TGTGCCAGCAGTTACTCGGGGGGGCGCGTGCAGCCCCAGCATTTT
CASSYSGGRVQPQHF
>-|TRBV2|TRBJ2-7|few
TGTGCCAGCAGGCCGGGAGTCTCCTACGAGCAGTACTTC
CASRPGVSYEQYF
>-|TRBV28|TRBJ1-5|-
TGTGCCAGCAGTTTGGGGCAGGGCACTCAGCCCCAGCATTTT
CASSLGQGTQPQHF
>TRBD2|TRBV7-2|TRBJ2-5|medium-sized
TGTGCCAGCAGCTTGTCCCTTAGCGGGCCTCAAGAGACCCAGTACTTC
CASSLSLSGPQETQYF
>-|TRBV28|TRBJ2-7|many
TGTGCCAGCAGTTTACGGGACACGGGCCCTCACGAGCAGTACTTC
CASSLRDTGPHEQYF
>-|TRBV29-1|TRBJ1-2|many
TGCAGCGTTGAACCCGGGAACTATGGCTACACCTTC
CSVEPGNYGYTF
>-|TRBV18|TRBJ2-5|many
TGTGCCAGCTCACCGTACCGGGAAGAGACCCAGTACTTC
CASSPYREETQYF
>TRBD2|TRBV5-1|TRBJ2-1|medium-sized
TGCGCCAGCAGCTTTAGCGGGAAGGAGGGCAATGAGCAGTTCTTC
CASSFSGKEGNEQFF
>-|TRBV6-1|TRBJ2-7|few
TGTGCCAGCAGTGTAGACCACTACGAGCAGTACTTC
CASSVDHYEQYF
>TRBD1|TRBV5-1|TRBJ1-3|many
TGCGCCAGCAGCTTGGACACAGGGGCTGGAAACACCATATATTTT
CASSLDTGAGNTIYF
>-|TRBV7-2|TRBJ2-7|-
TGTGCCAGCAGCTTAGTTCTCACCTCTACCGAGCAGTACTTC
CASSLVLTSTEQYF
>-|TRBV5-4|TRBJ2-7|many
TGTGCCAGCAGCGGAGGACCAGGGGCAGCCTACGAGCAGTACTTC
CASSGGPGAAYEQYF
>TRBD2|TRBV5-4|TRBJ2-1|many
TGTGCCAGCAGCTTTCGAGCGGGGGTGTACAATGAGCAGTTCTTC
CASSFRAGVYNEQFF
>-|TRBV4-1|TRBJ2-4|many
TGCGCCAGCAGCCAAGGGGTGGCGGTAGCCAAAAACATTCAGTACTTC
CASSQGVAVAKNIQYF
>-|TRBV7-9|TRBJ2-5|many
TGTGCCAGCAGCTTAGTGGACACCAGGGGAGGTACCCAGTACTTC
CASSLVDTRGGTQYF
>TRBD1|TRBV7-2|TRBJ2-1|many
TGTGCCAGCAGCTTACGGCAGGGGGCGCTTAACAATGAGCAGTTCTTC
CASSLRQGALNNEQFF
>-|TRBV4-3|TRBJ1-3|many
TGCGCCAGCAGCCAAGGGGCGTCTGGAAACACCATATATTTT
CASSQGASGNTIYF
>TRBD1|TRBV29-1|TRBJ1-5|many
TGCAGCGTTTCGGACAGGGTTACCAATCAGCCCCAGCATTTT
CSVSDRVTNQPQHF